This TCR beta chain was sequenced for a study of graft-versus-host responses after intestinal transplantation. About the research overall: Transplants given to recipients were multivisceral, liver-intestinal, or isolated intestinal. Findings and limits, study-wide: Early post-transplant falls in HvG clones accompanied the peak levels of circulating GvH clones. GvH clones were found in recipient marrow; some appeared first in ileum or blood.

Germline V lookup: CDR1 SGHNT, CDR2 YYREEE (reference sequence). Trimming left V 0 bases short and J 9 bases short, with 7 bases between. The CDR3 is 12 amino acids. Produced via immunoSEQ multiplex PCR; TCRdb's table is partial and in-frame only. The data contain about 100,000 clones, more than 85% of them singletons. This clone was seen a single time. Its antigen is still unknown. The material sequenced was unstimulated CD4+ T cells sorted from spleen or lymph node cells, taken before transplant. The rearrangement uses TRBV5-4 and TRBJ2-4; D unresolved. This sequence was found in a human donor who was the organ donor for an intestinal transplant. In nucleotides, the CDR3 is TGTGCCAGCAGCTTGGACAGCCTCATTCAGTACTTC. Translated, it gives CASSLDSLIQYF.